The subject of this entry is one TCR beta chain. The antigen it recognizes is unknown. One base away there is no much larger clone; base qualities are not given. The CDR3 goes from the cysteine to the phenylalanine over 13 residues. Only the CDR3 portion is preserved as DNA: 39 bases, with reading frame beginning at the first base. The germline V gene provides CDR1 MDHEN and CDR2 SYDVKM. V is pruned by 3 bases and J by 11 bases, leaving 8 bases of the junction without a gene match. At one collaborating source in Seattle, patients were enrolled during active infection and were followed longitudinally through the course of disease. Each collaborating institution followed its own protocols to collect whole blood in K2EDTA tubes. For TCRbeta analysis, collaborator samples were shipped as frozen whole blood, as isolated PBMCs, or as DNA extracted from either sample type. This sample was included in a study of blood T cell repertoires in COVID-19 (dated by TCRdb to 2019 to 2021). About the investigation overall: The collaborator samples originated in the United States, Italy and Spain and spanned the acute and convalescent phases of COVID-19. The material from the prospective study consisted of cDNA or gDNA derived from T cells, B-cell-depleted T cells, or PBMCs. Subjects who had been exposed to COVID-19, were actively infected with it, or had recovered from it provided the deeply sampled blood TCRbeta repertoires that made up the dataset. The repertoires were released in a freely available public database meant as a resource for research on the immune response to SARS-CoV-2. The samples were drawn from two sources: the first 160 participants of the ongoing ImmuneRACE study, and 950 to 1,500 subjects contributed by 6 global collaborators. A de-identified subject ID, COVID-19 status, age in years and sex were almost always included in the sample metadata. Where available, HLA class I and class II types were taken from metadata supplied by the sample provider and were not determined by assay-based typing.

TCRbeta CDR3 regions were amplified from genomic DNA by means of the immunoSEQ Assay, a bias-controlled multiplex PCR. Processing in the source paper ran as follows. Within the assay, amplification of reference gene primers was used to estimate how many nucleated cells each sample contained. To quantify the absolute abundance of each unique TCRbeta CDR3 rearrangement, sequence reads were collapsed and filtered. For each sample, productive Simpson clonality was calculated as the square root of Simpson's diversity index across productive rearrangements. In TCRdb, the immuneACCESS table is reduced to in-frame sequences with V and J assigned. These tables do not hold every clone; where another copy was compared, an unresolved V gene accounts for under half, and the others remain unexplained. V and J calls and clone size are as listed in that table; D and trimming were resolved from the DNA. The sample has 95,000 to 150,000 clones on record, roughly 90% of them singletons. The ten top clones hold approximately 2% of the sample.

What the research found in general, with its limitations: The quantity of clinical and demographic metadata differed by source and by participant and was supplied without curation.

The chain is encoded by TRBV28 joined to TRBJ1-1; TRBD1 matches 8 bases in the middle. The specimen was peripheral blood. The clonotype originates from a man aged 50-60 years with COVID-19, enrolled during active disease. CDR3 protein: CASSFQGARGAFF. DNA sequence: TGTGCCAGCAGTTTCCAGGGGGCGCGCGGGGCTTTCTTT.